These 19 T cell receptor beta chains were sequenced from one sample in a study of cytomegalovirus exposure and HLA in healthy donors. 60 Vbeta and 13 Jbeta primers were used in PCR. Profiling relied on immunoSEQ multiplex PCR, and the TCRdb table lists in-frame clones only, not all of them. The sample has fewer than 200,000 clones; 76% are singletons. Sequencing used PBMCs. Receptor source: a female donor in good health and CMV-seronegative.

This rearrangement joins TRBV18 to TRBJ1-1; a possible D gene is TRBD1 (6 bases). The V gene lost 3 bases and the J gene lost 0 bases, with 11 bases spanning the gap. CDR3 length: 15 amino acids. The germline gives CDR1 KGHSH, CDR2 LQKENI. The CDR3 spells CASSPSAGVNTEAFF. The DNA of the CDR3 is TGTGCCAGCTCACCGTCCGCAGGGGTGAACACTGAAGCTTTCTTT. Together with reference TRBV18 and TRBJ1-1, the CDR3 gives the full variable domain: NAGVMQNPRHLVRRRGQEARLRCSPMKGHSHVYWYRQLPEEGLKFMVYLQKENIIDESGMPKERFSAEFPKEGPSILRIQQVVRGDSAAYFCASSPSAGVNTEAFFGQGTRLTVV.

The rearrangement uses TRBV5-8 and TRBJ1-1, with D unclear. The V gene's germline CDR1 is SGHTS and CDR2 YDEGEE. This CDR3 region has 13 residues. The ends were cut back, 2 bases at V and 1 base at J, with 6 bases in the middle. The CDR3 spells CASSLPRNTEAFF. In nucleotides, the CDR3 is TGTGCCAGCAGCTTACCCAGGAACACTGAAGCTTTCTTT.

The chain has TRBV30 and TRBJ2-3; TRBD1 agrees at 7 bases. Germline CDR1 reads GTSNPN; CDR2 reads SVGIG (reference sequence). With 2 bases clipped from V and 0 bases from J, the junction kept 20 bases outside the gene matches. The CDR3 length is 20 residues. Written as DNA, the CDR3 is TGTGCCTGGAGTCGAGGGGGCAGGGGTTCATGGGGCCATAGCACAGATACGCAGTATTTT. This sequence encodes CAWSRGGRGSWGHSTDTQYF.

V and J are TRBV18 and TRBJ1-1, with 9 bases fitting TRBD1. Germline V gene data show CDR1 as KGHSH and CDR2 as LQKENI. The junction had 7 bases not matched to a gene; V was cut back by 3 bases and J by 5 bases. The CDR3 has 15 amino acids. Written as DNA, the CDR3 is TGTGCCAGCTCACCCCAACAGGGGGCTGGTACTGAAGCTTTCTTT. Encoded protein: CASSPQQGAGTEAFF. The full variable domain, with the rest looked up from reference TRBV18 and TRBJ1-1, is NAGVMQNPRHLVRRRGQEARLRCSPMKGHSHVYWYRQLPEEGLKFMVYLQKENIIDESGMPKERFSAEFPKEGPSILRIQQVVRGDSAAYFCASSPQQGAGTEAFFGQGTRLTVV.

This chain joins TRBV25-1 and TRBJ2-7, with D perhaps matching TRBD1 (6 bases). This CDR3 has 15 amino acids. V was cut by 5 bases and J by 0 bases, with 14 bases left in between. Germline V gene sequence: CDR1 MGHDK, CDR2 SYGVNS. CDR3 region: CASSSDRGHSYEQYF. The CDR3 region has the DNA TGTGCCAGCAGTTCGGACAGAGGACACTCCTACGAGCAGTACTTC.

The V call is TRBV7-2, the J call TRBJ2-5, with 8 nucleotides matching TRBD2. The CDR3 contains 14 residues. CDR1 and CDR2 (germline): SGHTA, FQGNSA. J lost 5 bases, V lost 4 bases, and 6 bases had no gene match. As DNA, the CDR3 is TGTGCCAGCAGCTATAATAGCGGGACGGAGACCCAGTACTTC. Translation: CASSYNSGTETQYF.

This chain uses TRBV5-4 with TRBJ2-1; 13 positions match TRBD2. With V trimmed by 4 bases and J by 10 bases, 14 bases remained unmatched. The CDR3 sequence is 17 residues long. Germline CDR1 is SGHNT and CDR2 is YYREEE (reference sequence). CDR3 amino acids: CASSPGLAGVGVIEQFF. For the CDR3, the DNA is TGTGCCAGCAGCCCCGGACTAGCGGGGGTTGGGGTTATCGAGCAGTTCTTC.

V gene TRBV9 combines with J gene TRBJ2-1, with 9 bases fitting TRBD1. The CDR3 loop spans 15 amino acids. Germline trimming cut 4 bases from V and 6 bases from J; bases unmatched to any gene: 8. The germline V gene encodes CDR1 SGDLS and CDR2 YYNGEE. The CDR3 nucleotides are TGTGCCAGCAGCCTCGGGACAGGGTGGTTCAATGAGCAGTTCTTC. This translates into CASSLGTGWFNEQFF.

Remarks on this clone: The junction and the germline gene differ at one end; a read error may be behind it. The chain links TRBV5-8 to TRBJ2-4, with D possibly matching TRBD2 (6 bases). Germline assignment: CDR1 SGHTS and CDR2 YDEGEE. The CDR3 loop spans 16 amino acids. CDR3 sequence (DNA): TGTGCCAGCAGCTTGGGGGGGGTTCGCCTGGGAAACAGTCAGTACTTC. Encoded protein: CASSLGGVRLGNSQYF.

In this sample, this clone turned up a few times. V gene TRBV10-3 combines with J gene TRBJ2-7; the match to TRBD2 covers 13 bases. Germline V gene lookup returns CDR1 ENHRY and CDR2 SYGVKD. The CDR3 length is 14 residues. V was pared by 2 bases and J by 5 bases, with 0 bases of the junction left unmatched. CDR3 sequence reads: CAISEGLAGDEQYF. CDR3 in DNA: TGTGCCATCAGTGAGGGACTAGCGGGAGACGAGCAGTACTTC.

This sequence joins TRBV7-2 and TRBJ2-3; D call uncertain. Germline CDR1 is SGHTA and CDR2 is FQGNSA. This CDR3 comprises 13 residues. The V gene lost 5 bases and the J gene lost 10 bases, with 16 bases spanning the gap. The CDR3 DNA follows: TGTGCCAGCAGCCCCCTCGTCGCTGCGTCGCAGTATTTT. Translating it yields CASSPLVAASQYF. Together with reference TRBV7-2 and TRBJ2-3, the CDR3 gives the full variable domain: GAGVSQSPSNKVTEKGKDVELRCDPISGHTALYWYRQSLGQGLEFLIYFQGNSAPDKSGLPSDRFSAERTGGSVSTLTIQRTQQEDSAVYLCASSPLVAASQYFGPGTRLTVL.

This clone was counted between two and nine times. The chain carries TRBV15 and TRBJ2-3, with 8 bases matching TRBD2. This CDR3 contains 15 residues. Trimming took 1 base from V and 4 from J; bases not matched to a gene: 4. Germline-derived CDR1 and CDR2 are LNHNV and YYDKDF (reference sequence). CDR3 sequence reads: CATSRVGTSADTQYF. CDR3 nucleotide sequence: TGTGCCACCAGCAGAGTAGGGACTAGTGCAGATACGCAGTATTTT.

This clone was counted a single time. This chain uses TRBV5-6 with TRBJ2-7; D possibly corresponds to TRBD2 (6 bases). Trimming left V 1 base short and J 1 base short, with 15 bases between. The CDR3 loop spans 16 amino acids. Germline V gene lookup returns CDR1 SGHDT and CDR2 YYEEEE. The CDR3 DNA is TGTGCCAGCAGCTTGTTGGGGGGATCCTTTTCCTACGAGCAGTACTTC. This translates into CASSLLGGSFSYEQYF.

This chain connects TRBV10-3 to TRBJ1-2; 7 bases agree with TRBD1. After removal of 6 bases from V and 5 bases from J, the junction contained 9 bases not matched to a gene. Germline loops: CDR1 ENHRY, CDR2 SYGVKD. The CDR3 covers 14 residues. Here the CDR3 DNA reads TGTGCCATCAGAGGGACAGCGACTGGGTATGGCTACACCTTC. It specifies CAIRGTATGYGYTF.

The chain carries TRBV28 and TRBJ1-2, with D possibly being TRBD1 (5 bases). The CDR3 loop spans 15 amino acids. V was trimmed by 6 bases and J by 5 bases, leaving 19 bases between them. Germline V gives CDR1 MDHEN, CDR2 SYDVKM. CDR3 loop: CASRDPPRGGYGYTF. The CDR3 coding sequence is TGTGCCAGCAGGGACCCGCCGAGGGGAGGATATGGCTACACCTTC.

This clone was recorded a few times. This rearrangement joins TRBV18 to TRBJ2-7, with TRBD1 matching 9 bases. The CDR3 is made up of 13 amino acids. J was trimmed by 6 bases and V by 5 bases; bases with no gene match: 5. Per germline, CDR1 KGHSH and CDR2 LQKENI. The DNA for the CDR3 is TGTGCCAGCTCAACAGGGGGCAAAGGCGAGCAGTACTTC. As protein: CASSTGGKGEQYF.

The chain links TRBV19 to TRBJ2-4, with TRBD2 matching over 9 bases. The CDR3 extends over 16 amino acids. V shed 5 bases, J shed 8 bases, and the junction held 13 bases outside the gene matches. From germline, CDR1 is LNHDA and CDR2 SQIVND (reference sequence). This chain's CDR3 is CASSALGGRAYDIQYF. DNA of the CDR3: TGTGCCAGTAGTGCCCTCGGCGGGAGGGCCTATGACATTCAGTACTTC.

A single count supports this clone. As DNA, the CDR3 is TGTGCCAGCAGCTCCGAGAGGGGGTACACAGATACGCAGTATTTT. Translated, it gives CASSSERGYTDTQYF. V usage is TRBV7-2 and J usage is TRBJ2-3, with D tentatively TRBD1 (6 bases). This CDR3 has 15 amino acids. V was shortened by 4 bases and J by 2 bases, with 13 bases between the two germline ends. Germline CDR1 is SGHTA and CDR2 is FQGNSA.

The gene calls are TRBV10-3 and TRBJ2-7; 10 bases are a match to TRBD1. The J segment lost 5 bases and the V segment lost 8 bases, leaving 0 bases of the junction unmatched. Germline V lookup: CDR1 ENHRY, CDR2 SYGVKD. The CDR3 has 11 residues. The CDR3 region has the DNA TGTGCCATCGGGACAGGGGACGAGCAGTACTTC. This codes for CAIGTGDEQYF.